A selection of T cell receptor beta chains follows, all from one sample in a study of shared clonotypes between healthy human individuals. TCRdb's table, derived via immunoSEQ multiplex PCR, lists solely in-frame clones and lacks some. The sample includes over 2 million clones, 85% to 95% of them seen just once. Sample: naive CD4+ T cells from PBMCs. The receptors shown here come from a man aged 18 to 29 in good health. Some clones in this sample may be carry-over from other donors' samples. The CDR3 runs from the conserved cysteine through the conserved F or W. A D gene is named only where the DNA matches it firmly. Clone size is shown for a subset of rows, as once, few, many or a class of expanded clone.

size: -; V: TRBV4-2; D: TRBD1; J: TRBJ2-1; CDR3: CASSQRDRSNEQFF; DNA: TGTGCCAGCAGCCAACGGGACAGATCCAATGAGCAGTTCTTC
size: -; V: TRBV18; D: TRBD1; J: TRBJ2-2; CDR3: CASSPGQGALTGELFF; DNA: TGTGCCAGCTCACCAGGACAGGGGGCGCTTACCGGGGAGCTGTTTTTT
size: -; V: TRBV6-5; D: TRBD1; J: TRBJ2-3; CDR3: CASGTGITDTQYF; DNA: TGTGCCAGCGGGACAGGGATCACAGATACGCAGTATTTT
size: -; V: TRBV30; D: -; J: TRBJ2-3; CDR3: CAWSRTATSTDTQYF; DNA: TGTGCCTGGAGTAGGACAGCTACTAGCACAGATACGCAGTATTTT
size: -; V: TRBV28; D: -; J: TRBJ2-2; CDR3: CASSLVRGSATGELFF; DNA: TGTGCCAGCAGTTTGGTGAGGGGGTCGGCAACCGGGGAGCTGTTTTTT
size: -; V: TRBV9; D: TRBD1; J: TRBJ1-1; CDR3: CASSPRQGATEAFF; DNA: TGTGCCAGCAGCCCTAGGCAGGGGGCGACTGAAGCTTTCTTT
size: -; V: TRBV5-1; D: -; J: TRBJ2-1; CDR3: CASSLFPGRVDNEQFF; DNA: TGCGCCAGCAGCTTGTTTCCAGGGCGGGTTGACAATGAGCAGTTCTTC
size: -; V: TRBV5-5; D: -; J: TRBJ1-4; CDR3: CASSPSGGLNEKLFF; DNA: TGTGCCAGCAGCCCATCAGGAGGGCTTAATGAAAAACTGTTTTTT
size: -; V: TRBV19; D: TRBD1; J: TRBJ1-1; CDR3: CASSHTGAGWGTEAFF; DNA: TGTGCCAGTAGTCACACAGGGGCCGGGTGGGGAACTGAAGCTTTCTTT
size: -; V: TRBV7-9; D: -; J: TRBJ2-3; CDR3: CASSLRQSTDTQYF; DNA: TGTGCCAGCAGCTTACGGCAGAGCACAGATACGCAGTATTTT
size: -; V: TRBV5-1; D: -; J: TRBJ2-1; CDR3: CASSLPDFYNEQFF; DNA: TGCGCCAGCAGCTTACCAGACTTTTACAATGAGCAGTTCTTC
size: -; V: TRBV27; D: TRBD2; J: TRBJ2-7; CDR3: CASSPRGGSYEQYF; DNA: TGTGCCAGCAGTCCCCGGGGGGGGTCCTACGAGCAGTACTTC
size: once; V: TRBV5-5; D: -; J: TRBJ1-2; CDR3: CASSSATGNYGYTF; DNA: TGTGCCAGCAGCTCAGCCACAGGGAACTATGGCTACACCTTC
size: once; V: TRBV7-9; D: TRBD1; J: TRBJ2-2; CDR3: CASRVATGWGVNTGELFF; DNA: TGTGCCAGCAGGGTTGCGACAGGGTGGGGTGTTAACACCGGGGAGCTGTTTTTT
size: -; V: TRBV5-1; D: -; J: TRBJ2-1; CDR3: CASSLASADNEQFF; DNA: TGCGCCAGCAGCTTGGCCTCGGCCGACAATGAGCAGTTCTTC
size: -; V: TRBV29-1; D: -; J: TRBJ1-1; CDR3: CSVSRAADTEAFF; DNA: TGCAGCGTCTCGCGGGCTGCGGACACTGAAGCTTTCTTT
size: -; V: TRBV7-8; D: -; J: TRBJ1-1; CDR3: CASSLEASQEAFF; DNA: TGTGCCAGCAGCTTAGAAGCATCACAGGAAGCTTTCTTT
size: once; V: TRBV2; D: TRBD2; J: TRBJ2-5; CDR3: CASTRGGDQETQYF; DNA: TGTGCCAGCACCCGTGGGGGGGACCAAGAGACCCAGTACTTC